The rows below give T cell receptor beta chains drawn from one sample of a study of radiotherapy plus CTLA-4 blockade in lung cancer. The protocol was immunoSEQ multiplex PCR, while the TCRdb copy is restricted to in-frame clones and leaves out a portion. Of roughly 50,000 clones in the sample, over 75% were seen once. The sequenced sample was peripheral blood, obtained from a patient treated with radiotherapy plus ipilimumab. The receptors originated from a human donor with non-small cell lung cancer whose response to radiotherapy plus ipilimumab could not be evaluated. Both conserved end residues are part of each CDR3. Fields, in order: clone size, D gene, V gene, J gene, CDR3 DNA, CDR3 protein. A D gene is named only where the DNA matches it firmly. Not all rows give a size; the values are once, few, many and, for expanded clones, a class.

few	NA	TRBV4-1	TRBJ1-2	TGCGCCAGCAGCTCTACAGGGAACTATGGCTACACCTTC	CASSSTGNYGYTF
once	NA	TRBV5-1	TRBJ2-5	TGCGCCAGCAGCTTGGAGGCGGTCAGTGACCAAGAGACCCAGTACTTC	CASSLEAVSDQETQYF
NA	TRBD1	TRBV15	TRBJ1-1	TGTGCCACCAGCACAAGACAGGGAAGGACTGAAGCTTTCTTT	CATSTRQGRTEAFF
NA	NA	TRBV6-1	TRBJ1-5	TGTGCCAGCAGTGAAGGGGCCCGGGGGGGGGCCCAGCCCCAGCATTTT	CASSEGARGGAQPQHF
NA	NA	TRBV4-3	TRBJ1-2	TGCGCCAGCAGCCAAGCCCCATGGGGCAACTATGGCTACACCTTC	CASSQAPWGNYGYTF
NA	NA	TRBV6-5	TRBJ1-1	TGTGCCAGCAAAGGCAGGGCTGAAGCTTTCTTT	CASKGRAEAFF
NA	NA	TRBV18	TRBJ1-1	TGTGCCAGCTCACGGGGGGTGAACACTGAAGCTTTCTTT	CASSRGVNTEAFF
NA	NA	TRBV13	TRBJ1-2	TGTGCCAGCAGCTCGGGTGTAGGTTATGGCTACACCTTC	CASSSGVGYGYTF
NA	NA	TRBV14	TRBJ2-5	TGTGCCAGCAGCCCACTAGGCCCCGAGACCCAGTACTTC	CASSPLGPETQYF
NA	NA	TRBV7-2	TRBJ1-3	TGTGCCAGCAGCTTAGAAGGGACTAGTAGAAACACCATATATTTT	CASSLEGTSRNTIYF
NA	NA	TRBV6-6	TRBJ1-5	TGTGCCAGCAGCCAAGGTAGCCAGCCCCAGCATTTT	CASSQGSQPQHF
NA	NA	TRBV12-5	TRBJ1-2	TGTGCTAGTGGTTTGTCCTCTAACTATGGCTACACCTTC	CASGLSSNYGYTF
NA	NA	TRBV7-6	TRBJ2-5	TGTGCCAGCAGCTTAGGAGTGGAGCGAGAGACCCAGTACTTC	CASSLGVERETQYF
NA	TRBD1	TRBV5-5	TRBJ2-1	TGTGCCAGCAGCTCCCGAGGGACAGGGGTCAATGAGCAGTTCTTC	CASSSRGTGVNEQFF
NA	TRBD1	TRBV5-1	TRBJ1-2	TGCGCCAGCAGCTCGACAGGGGTCAACTATGGCTACACCTTC	CASSSTGVNYGYTF
once	TRBD2	TRBV18	TRBJ2-5	TGTGCCAGCTCACCAATGGCGGGGGGCCTTCAAGAGACCCAGTACTTC	CASSPMAGGLQETQYF
NA	TRBD1	TRBV19	TRBJ1-5	TGTGCCAGCGTACCGGGACAGGGGAATCAGCCCCAGCATTTT	CASVPGQGNQPQHF
NA	NA	TRBV11-2	TRBJ1-2	TGTGCCAGCAGCTGGCCGAGGGAAAACTATGGCTACACCTTC	CASSWPRENYGYTF
once	NA	TRBV7-2	TRBJ1-2	TGTGCCAGCAGCCAAACCACAGGGTTTGGCTACACCTTC	CASSQTTGFGYTF
NA	NA	TRBV27	TRBJ2-7	TGTGCCAGCAACTATCAGTACTTC	CASNYQYF
NA	NA	TRBV29-1	TRBJ2-5	TGCAGCGTGAGGGTTTCGGGAGAGACCCAGTACTTC	CSVRVSGETQYF
NA	TRBD2	TRBV15	TRBJ2-3	TGTGCCACCAGCGGCGGGACTAGCGGATTTACAGATACGCAGTATTTT	CATSGGTSGFTDTQYF
NA	NA	TRBV4-1	TRBJ1-3	TGCGCCAGCAGCCAAGATGAGAGGGGGTCGACTGGAAACACCATATATTTT	CASSQDERGSTGNTIYF
NA	NA	TRBV6-1	TRBJ1-2	TGTGCCAGCAGTTCCCGGGGGGGAAAAGGCTATGGCTACACCTTC	CASSSRGGKGYGYTF
once	TRBD1	TRBV11-3	TRBJ2-2	TGTGCCAGCAGCTCCTACAGGGGGAACACCGGGGAGCTGTTTTTT	CASSSYRGNTGELFF
NA	TRBD1	TRBV11-2	TRBJ1-2	TGTGCCAGCAGCCCCGGGACAGACAGGGGCTATGGCTACACCTTC	CASSPGTDRGYGYTF
NA	NA	TRBV23-1	TRBJ1-6	TGCGCCAGCAGGGATCGGGTAAGGAGGGGTCCCGAAAATTCACCCCTCCACTTT	CASRDRVRRGPENSPLHF
few	TRBD2	TRBV5-1	TRBJ2-7	TGCGCCAGCAGTGTCTCGGGACTAGGAGGAGCGGAGTACTTC	CASSVSGLGGAEYF
few	TRBD1	TRBV2	TRBJ1-2	TGTGCCAGCACCACCCTGTCGACAGGGACCTATGGCTACACCTTC	CASTTLSTGTYGYTF
NA	NA	TRBV4-3	TRBJ2-1	TGCGCCAGCAGCCAAGTCTTTGAGTTCTTC	CASSQVFEFF
NA	TRBD2	TRBV29-1	TRBJ2-3	TGCAGCGTCGGAGGTGCGGGGGGACCCAATACGCAGTATTTT	CSVGGAGGPNTQYF
NA	NA	TRBV18	TRBJ1-1	TGTGCCAGCTCAGGCACACAGAACACTGAAGCTTTCTTT	CASSGTQNTEAFF
NA	NA	TRBV19	TRBJ1-3	TGTGCCAGTAGGACCTCGGGGGGGACCTACTCTGGAAACACCATATATTTT	CASRTSGGTYSGNTIYF
few	TRBD2	TRBV6-1	TRBJ2-7	TGTGCCAGCAGTGACCCTAGCGGGGGGCCCTACGAGCAGTACTTC	CASSDPSGGPYEQYF
NA	TRBD2	TRBV7-2	TRBJ2-3	TGTGCCAGCAGCCCCGGACTAGCGGGAGATACGCAGTATTTT	CASSPGLAGDTQYF
NA	TRBD1	TRBV15	TRBJ2-5	TGTGCCACCAGCAGCGCACAGGGGTCAGAGACCCAGTACTTC	CATSSAQGSETQYF
NA	TRBD2	TRBV5-1	TRBJ2-1	TGCGCCAGCAGCTTGGCCGTGCGGGAGGTTGATGAGCAGTTCTTC	CASSLAVREVDEQFF
few	NA	TRBV7-9	TRBJ2-3	TGTGCCAGCAGAGAGGTAGCTTACACAGATACGCAGTATTTT	CASREVAYTDTQYF
NA	TRBD2	TRBV19	TRBJ2-1	TGTGCCACCAAGGAAAGCGGGAGGATCAATGAGCAGTTCTTC	CATKESGRINEQFF
NA	TRBD2	TRBV4-3	TRBJ2-2	TGCGCCAGCAGCCAGCTACTAGCGGGGGTCGGGAACACCGGGGAGCTGTTTTTT	CASSQLLAGVGNTGELFF
NA	TRBD2	TRBV7-2	TRBJ2-5	TGTGCCAGCAGCTTAGTAGCACTAGCGGGGCAAGAGACCCAGTACTTC	CASSLVALAGQETQYF
once	TRBD1	TRBV19	TRBJ1-3	TGTGCCAGTACCATCCCGGGACAGGGCTCTGGAAACACCATATATTTT	CASTIPGQGSGNTIYF
few	NA	TRBV19	TRBJ1-1	TGTGCCAGTCAACGAAGGAACGGGGAAGCTTTCTTT	CASQRRNGEAFF
NA	TRBD1	TRBV19	TRBJ1-2	TGTGCCAGTAGTATCCAACCGGGACAGGGCTTCGCTAACTATGGCTACACCTTC	CASSIQPGQGFANYGYTF
NA	NA	TRBV23-1	TRBJ1-1	TGCGCCAGCAGCCAGCCAGGGGACACTGAAGCTTTCTTT	CASSQPGDTEAFF
NA	TRBD1	TRBV10-1	TRBJ2-1	TGCGCCAGCAGTGAGGGGACAGGGAGATCCAATGAGCAGTTCTTC	CASSEGTGRSNEQFF
NA	NA	TRBV7-9	TRBJ2-7	TGTGCCAGCAGCTTTAGGGAGTTGGGGGAGCAGTACTTC	CASSFRELGEQYF
NA	TRBD1	TRBV18	TRBJ1-3	TGTGCCAGCTCACCCCTATCGGGACAGGGGGCGATTGGAAACACCATATATTTT	CASSPLSGQGAIGNTIYF
NA	TRBD1	TRBV11-3	TRBJ1-1	TGTGCCAGCAGCTTAGCAGGGGGCGGCACTGAAGCTTTCTTT	CASSLAGGGTEAFF
NA	NA	TRBV7-9	TRBJ1-2	TGTGCCAGCAGCTTAGTCCCAGGGAATCAGTATGGCTACACCTTC	CASSLVPGNQYGYTF
NA	TRBD2	TRBV10-3	TRBJ2-3	TGTGCCATCAAGGGCGAGCGGGGGGGCCGGTCCTCGGCAGATACGCAGTATTTT	CAIKGERGGRSSADTQYF
NA	NA	TRBV5-1	TRBJ2-5	TGCGCCAGCAGCTTGGGTTGGCGGGGAGATCAAGAGACCCAGTACTTC	CASSLGWRGDQETQYF
NA	NA	TRBV10-1	TRBJ2-1	TGCGCCAGCAGTGAGGAGGCAGGCAGGGTAGGAGACGAGCAGTTCTTC	CASSEEAGRVGDEQFF
once	NA	TRBV27	TRBJ2-7	TGTGCCAGCAGTTTGGTAGGAGCCCCCTACGAGCAGTACTTC	CASSLVGAPYEQYF